A single sample gave rise to the 18 T cell receptor beta chains below, sequenced in a study of T cells in Graves' hyperthyroidism and ophthalmopathy. TCR beta CDR3 regions were amplified from RNA transcripts. Carried out on the TCR CDR3, a first-round RT-PCR used the HTBI primer set. TCRdb re-analysed the multiplex PCR reads in MiXCR, keeping a single row per CDR3 protein. The sample yields about 550,000 distinct CDR3 sequences, about 20% seen once. The sequencing input was blood. The receptor source for this set is a man younger than 35 with Graves' hyperthyroidism.

There are a few counts of this clonotype. The chain recombines TRBV20-1 with TRBJ2-3; possible D gene TRBD2, 6 bases. CDR1 is DFQATT, CDR2 SNEGSKA, per germline (reference sequence). The ends were cut back, 3 bases at V and 6 bases at J, with 22 bases in the middle. The length of the CDR3 is 16 residues. The CDR3 protein is CSARPSSVLVRDTQYF. CDR3 nucleotides: TGCAGTGCTAGGCCTTCTAGCGTCTTAGTAAGGGATACGCAGTATTTT.

This clonotype was seen at least ten times. A junction boundary mismatches the germline segment, possibly from a read error. The rearrangement joins TRBV5-1 to TRBJ2-7; 11 nucleotides match TRBD2. CDR1 and CDR2 (germline): SGHRS, YFSETQ. The CDR3 runs 15 residues. In DNA, the CDR3 is TGCGCCAGCAGCTCCCTAGCGGGGGGCTCCTCCGAGCAGTACTTC. Protein sequence: CASSSLAGGSSEQYF. The full variable domain, with the rest looked up from reference TRBV5-1 and TRBJ2-7, is KAGVTQTPRYLIKTRGQQVTLSCSPISGHRSVSWYQQTPGQGLQFLFEYFSETQRNKGNFPGRFSGRQFSNSRSEMNVSTLELGDSALYLCASSSLAGGSSEQYFGPGTRLTVT.

In regard to this clonotype: At one end the junction does not follow the germline gene, possibly because of a read error. V is TRBV3-1 and J is TRBJ1-2; unclear D gene. The CDR3 is 13 residues long. CDR1 is LGHDT and CDR2 is YNNKEL in the germline V gene (reference sequence). CDR3 sequence (DNA): TGCGCCAGCAGCCAGTTCTGGGCGGGTGGCTACACCTTC. Translation: CASSQFWAGGYTF.

This clonotype was recorded at least ten times. This chain links TRBV7-6 with TRBJ2-2, with 8 bases aligning to TRBD1. Losses at the gene ends were 1 base for V and 4 bases for J; bases not matched to a gene: 11. Germline CDR1 and CDR2: SGHVS and FNYEAQ. The CDR3 length is 18 residues. The CDR3 bases are TGTGCCAGCAGCTTAGTGTCCCCGGGACAGGCGGGCACCGGGGAGCTGTTTTTT. As protein: CASSLVSPGQAGTGELFF.

There are many counts of this clonotype. CDR3 loop: CASRPSSMGPISGNTIYF. The DNA of the CDR3 is TGTGCCAGCAGACCATCCTCGATGGGCCCTATCTCTGGAAACACCATATATTTT. The chain carries TRBV12-3 or TRBV12-4 and TRBJ1-3; no definite D call. V gave up 6 bases and J gave up 0 bases, with 21 bases separating them. There are 18 residues in the CDR3.

The chain couples TRBV3-1 to TRBJ2-4; 7 nucleotides align to TRBD1. J gave up 10 bases and V 0 bases, and 6 bases lay outside the gene matches. This CDR3 has 14 residues. In germline, CDR1 is LGHDT, CDR2 YNNKEL (reference sequence). The CDR3 sequence: CASSQEAGTEIQYF. DNA of the CDR3: TGTGCCAGCAGCCAAGAGGCCGGGACAGAAATTCAGTACTTC.

The chain uses TRBV24-1 and TRBJ2-2; D gene uncertain. The length of the CDR3 is 14 residues. Looked up from germline, CDR1 is KGHDR and CDR2 is SFDVKD. Between the trimmed V and J ends, which lost 6 bases and 7 bases, there was a span of 14 bases. CDR3 loop: CATSRFDGSGELFF. CDR3 sequence (DNA): TGTGCCACCAGTCGATTTGATGGCAGCGGGGAGCTGTTTTTT.

This clonotype was seen many times. The genes are TRBV6-2 or TRBV6-3 and TRBJ2-5; the D gene is possibly TRBD2 (5 bases). The CDR3 totals 15 residues. The germline gives CDR1 MNHEY, CDR2 SVGEGT. V lost 6 bases and J lost 5, with 19 bases in between. The CDR3 nucleotides are TGTGCCAGCAGACCCGGAGGCTCTGGAACGGAGACCCAGTACTTC. Translating gives CASRPGGSGTETQYF.

This clonotype was counted many times. CDR3 residues: CASSFREEGEQYF. The CDR3, as DNA: TGTGCCAGCAGCTTCCGGGAGGAGGGCGAGCAGTACTTC. The chain couples TRBV7-6 to TRBJ2-7; 7 bases fit TRBD2. CDR1 and CDR2 from the germline V gene are SGHVS and FNYEAQ. The CDR3 sequence is 13 residues long. V shed 3 bases, J shed 6 bases, and the junction held 5 bases outside the gene matches.

This clonotype was recorded at least ten times. This chain joins TRBV20-1 and TRBJ1-5; 8 bases line up with TRBD1. Germline V gives CDR1 DFQATT, CDR2 SNEGSKA (reference sequence). CDR3 size: 15 residues. Unmatched junction bases numbered 5, after V lost 4 bases and J lost 0 bases. The CDR3 coding sequence is TGCAGTGCTAAGCCGGGACAGGCTAGCAATCAGCCCCAGCATTTT. Protein sequence: CSAKPGQASNQPQHF.

This clonotype was recorded many times. This chain links TRBV27 with TRBJ1-5; 7 nucleotides line up with TRBD1. Trimming at V came to 2 bases and at J to 9 bases, leaving 10 bases not matched to a gene. The V gene's germline CDR1 is MNHEY and CDR2 SMNVEV (reference sequence). This CDR3 has 15 residues. The CDR3 spells CASSLSGQAQGPQHF. DNA for the CDR3: TGTGCCAGCAGTTTAAGCGGACAGGCCCAAGGGCCCCAGCATTTT.

The rearrangement links TRBV6-5 to TRBJ2-5, with D perhaps TRBD2 (5 bases). Germline V gene sequence: CDR1 MNHEY, CDR2 SVGAGI. V dropped 7 bases and J dropped 0 bases, with 21 bases sitting between them. This CDR3 is 17 amino acids long. CDR3 region: CASTPSGNSLYQETQYF. The CDR3 DNA sequence: TGTGCCAGCACCCCGTCGGGGAACAGCTTGTACCAAGAGACCCAGTACTTC.

As for this clonotype: A junction end diverges from the germline sequence, so it may reflect a read error. V usage is TRBV11-1 and J usage is TRBJ2-5; D tentatively reads TRBD1 or TRBD2 (6 bases each). Germline V CDR1 and CDR2: SGHAT, FQDESV (reference sequence). The CDR3 is 15 residues long. CDR3 in amino acids: CASSGVGGRWETKYF. CDR3 DNA: TGTGCCAGCAGCGGGGTCGGGGGCCGGTGGGAGACCAAGTACTTC.

This clonotype was seen many times. The V gene is TRBV28, the J gene TRBJ2-7; tentative D call: TRBD1 (6 bases). Germline-derived CDR1 and CDR2 are MDHEN and SYDVKM. Trimming took 6 bases from V and 0 from J, leaving 15 bases between them. The CDR3 consists of 15 residues. CDR3 in DNA: TGTGCCAGCAGCCCGAGACAGGCCAGCTCCTACGAGCAGTACTTC. It yields the protein CASSPRQASSYEQYF.

This clonotype has a count of ten or more. V and J are TRBV12-3 or TRBV12-4 and TRBJ2-2, with D unclear. Trimming stripped 5 bases from V and 5 bases from J, with 21 bases between. This CDR3 spans 17 amino acids. This chain's CDR3 is CASSPERLNLGTGELFF. CDR3 coding DNA: TGTGCCAGCAGTCCCGAGAGGTTAAATCTAGGTACCGGGGAGCTGTTTTTT.

This clonotype has a count of ten or more. This sequence joins TRBV12-3 or TRBV12-4 and TRBJ2-7, with 10 bases lining up with TRBD1. The CDR3 is 16 residues long. V was clipped by 6 bases and J by 3 bases; unmatched bases: 11. The CDR3 DNA reads TGTGCCAGCAGCCCCGGGACAGGGGTTGACTACTACGAGCAGTACTTC. This gives the protein CASSPGTGVDYYEQYF.

The chain uses TRBV28 and TRBJ1-5, with 9 bases matching TRBD1. Germline assignment: CDR1 MDHEN and CDR2 SYDVKM. J gave up 2 bases and V 3 bases, and 11 bases lay outside the gene matches. This CDR3 contains 18 residues. For the CDR3, the DNA is TGTGCCAGCAGTTTGCTTCGGGGGAGACAGGGGGGCAATCAGCCCCAGCATTTT. Translating it yields CASSLLRGRQGGNQPQHF.

This clonotype has just a few counts. This may be a read error: a much more frequent sequence differs by one nucleotide. The rearrangement links TRBV30 to TRBJ1-1; D is uncertain. The germline CDR1 and CDR2 sequences are GTSNPN and SVGIG (reference sequence). The CDR3 covers 13 residues. Here the CDR3 reads CAWSVRMNTEACF. CDR3 coding DNA: TGTGCCTGGAGTGTACGAATGAACACTGAAGCTTGCTTT.